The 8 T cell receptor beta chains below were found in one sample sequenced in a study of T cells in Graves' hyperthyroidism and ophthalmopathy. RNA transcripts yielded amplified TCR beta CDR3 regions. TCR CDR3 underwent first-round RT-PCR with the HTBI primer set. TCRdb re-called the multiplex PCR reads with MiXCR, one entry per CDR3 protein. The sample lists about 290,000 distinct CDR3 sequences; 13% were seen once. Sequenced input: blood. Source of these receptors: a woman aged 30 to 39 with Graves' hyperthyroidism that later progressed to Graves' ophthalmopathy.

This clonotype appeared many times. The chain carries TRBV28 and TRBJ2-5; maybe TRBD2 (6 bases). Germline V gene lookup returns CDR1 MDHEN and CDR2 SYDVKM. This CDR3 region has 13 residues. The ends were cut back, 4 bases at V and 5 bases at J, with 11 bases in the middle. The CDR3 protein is CASSSGLLETQYF. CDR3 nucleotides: TGTGCCAGCAGTTCGGGACTTCTGGAGACCCAGTACTTC.

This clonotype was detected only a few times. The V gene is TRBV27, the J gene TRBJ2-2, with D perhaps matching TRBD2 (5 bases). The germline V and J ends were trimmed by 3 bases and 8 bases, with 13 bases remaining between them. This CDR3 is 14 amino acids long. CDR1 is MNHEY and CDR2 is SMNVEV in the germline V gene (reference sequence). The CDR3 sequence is CASSFSGVPGELFF. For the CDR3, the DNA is TGTGCCAGCAGTTTTTCCGGGGTCCCAGGGGAGCTGTTTTTT.

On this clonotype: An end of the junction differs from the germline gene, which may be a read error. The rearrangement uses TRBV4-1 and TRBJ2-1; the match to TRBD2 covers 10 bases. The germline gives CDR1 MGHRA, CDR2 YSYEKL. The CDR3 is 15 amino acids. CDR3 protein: CTSNSGSGREQEQFF. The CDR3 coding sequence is TGCACCAGCAACTCCGGCAGCGGGAGGGAACAAGAGCAGTTCTTC.

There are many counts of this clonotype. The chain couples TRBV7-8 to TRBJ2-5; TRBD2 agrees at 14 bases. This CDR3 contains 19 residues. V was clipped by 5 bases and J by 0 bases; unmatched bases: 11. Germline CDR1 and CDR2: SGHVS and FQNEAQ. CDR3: CASSLGLAGGRLYQETQYF. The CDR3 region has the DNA TGTGCCAGCAGCCTAGGACTAGCGGGAGGCCGATTGTACCAAGAGACCCAGTACTTC. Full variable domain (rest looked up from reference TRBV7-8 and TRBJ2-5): GAGVSQSPRYKVAKRGQDVALRCDPISGHVSLFWYQQALGQGPEFLTYFQNEAQLDKSGLPSDRFFAERPEGSVSTLKIQRTQQEDSAVYLCASSLGLAGGRLYQETQYFGPGTRLLVL.

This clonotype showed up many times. The CDR3 spells CASSPPRKNSNQPQHF. DNA for the CDR3: TGTGCCAGCAGCCCCCCGAGGAAGAATAGCAATCAGCCCCAGCATTTT. V and J are TRBV11-3 and TRBJ1-5; D unclear. Germline V gene lookup returns CDR1 SGHNT and CDR2 YENEEA. The CDR3 covers 16 residues. V was pared by 5 bases and J by 0 bases, with 14 bases between.

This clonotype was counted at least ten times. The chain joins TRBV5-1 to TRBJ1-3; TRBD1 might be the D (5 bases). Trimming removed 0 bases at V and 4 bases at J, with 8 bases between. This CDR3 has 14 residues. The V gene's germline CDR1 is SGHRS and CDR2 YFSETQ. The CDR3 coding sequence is TGCGCCAGCAGCTTGGGAGGGGACGGAAACACCATATATTTT. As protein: CASSLGGDGNTIYF.

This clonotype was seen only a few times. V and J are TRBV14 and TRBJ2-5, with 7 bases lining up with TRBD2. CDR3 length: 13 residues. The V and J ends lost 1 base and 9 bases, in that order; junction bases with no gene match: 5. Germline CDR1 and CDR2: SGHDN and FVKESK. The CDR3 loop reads CASSQAGTIAQYF. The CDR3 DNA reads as TGTGCCAGCAGCCAAGCCGGGACTATCGCCCAGTACTTC.

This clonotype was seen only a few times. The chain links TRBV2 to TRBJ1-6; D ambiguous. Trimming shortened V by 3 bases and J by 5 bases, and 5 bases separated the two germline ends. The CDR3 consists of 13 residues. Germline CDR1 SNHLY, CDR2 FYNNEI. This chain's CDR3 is CASSDRHNSPLHF. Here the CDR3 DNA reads TGTGCCAGCAGTGACAGACATAATTCACCCCTCCACTTT.